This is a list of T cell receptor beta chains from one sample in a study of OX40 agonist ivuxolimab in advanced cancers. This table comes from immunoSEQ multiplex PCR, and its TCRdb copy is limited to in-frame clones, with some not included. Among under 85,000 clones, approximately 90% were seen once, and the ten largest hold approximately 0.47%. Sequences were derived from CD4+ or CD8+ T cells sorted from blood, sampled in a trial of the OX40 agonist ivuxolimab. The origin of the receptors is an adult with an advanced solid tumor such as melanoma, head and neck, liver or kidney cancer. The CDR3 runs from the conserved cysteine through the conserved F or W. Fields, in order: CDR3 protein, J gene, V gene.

CDR3aa: CASSPGQGDPRGEKLFF; j_gene: TRBJ1-4; v_gene: TRBV7-8
CDR3aa: CASSLELVGDDEQYF; j_gene: TRBJ2-7; v_gene: TRBV5-1
CDR3aa: CASSRGSVAEAFF; j_gene: TRBJ1-1; v_gene: TRBV18
CDR3aa: CATNRGRNTGELFF; j_gene: TRBJ2-2; v_gene: TRBV7-9
CDR3aa: CASSPSGDGYTF; j_gene: TRBJ1-2; v_gene: TRBV18
CDR3aa: CASRPGTGVDGYTF; j_gene: TRBJ1-2; v_gene: TRBV5-1
CDR3aa: CASSPRVTPNTEAFF; j_gene: TRBJ1-1; v_gene: TRBV5-1
CDR3aa: CASSPGRFATNEKLFF; j_gene: TRBJ1-4; v_gene: TRBV5-6
CDR3aa: CASSYPYRGGSYTF; j_gene: TRBJ1-2; v_gene: TRBV6-5
CDR3aa: CASSLFPATGNTGELFF; j_gene: TRBJ2-2; v_gene: TRBV5-1
CDR3aa: CASSLRAGELFF; j_gene: TRBJ2-2; v_gene: TRBV6-5
CDR3aa: CASSVGGGASQKEGEQYF; j_gene: TRBJ2-7; v_gene: TRBV9